Following are 3 T cell receptor beta chains from one sample sequenced in a study of OX40 agonist ivuxolimab in advanced cancers. Clones were sequenced by immunoSEQ multiplex PCR, and TCRdb holds only the in-frame ones, with some missing. This sample has approximately 69,000 clones, with approximately 86% found just once. Here the sequenced sample was CD4+ or CD8+ T cells sorted from blood, taken in a trial of the OX40 agonist ivuxolimab. The receptors originated from an adult with an advanced solid tumor such as melanoma, head and neck, liver or kidney cancer.

The chain carries TRBV5-4 and TRBJ2-1; 16 bases align to TRBD2. The CDR3 totals 15 residues. The germline gives CDR1 SGHNT, CDR2 YYREEE (reference sequence). With 2 bases clipped from V and 13 bases from J, the junction kept 6 bases outside the gene matches. The CDR3 sequence: CASSFPGLAGGGQFF. DNA of the CDR3: TGTGCCAGCAGCTTTCCGGGACTAGCGGGAGGGGGACAGTTCTTC.

The chain has TRBV28 and TRBJ2-1; D call uncertain. Germline V gene sequence: CDR1 MDHEN, CDR2 SYDVKM. The CDR3 consists of 11 residues. Trimming removed 6 bases at V and 8 bases at J, with 8 bases between. The CDR3, as DNA: TGTGCCAGCAGGAACCCTTATGAGCAGTTCTTC. This encodes CASRNPYEQFF.

The chain joins TRBV7-2 to TRBJ1-1; possibly TRBD1 for D (5 bases). The V gene's germline CDR1 is SGHTA and CDR2 FQGNSA. The CDR3 consists of 15 residues. The V end was cut by 6 bases, the J end by 0 bases, with 14 bases between. The CDR3 bases are TGTGCCAGCAGAAGGCAGGGTAATATGAACACTGAAGCTTTCTTT. It translates to CASRRQGNMNTEAFF.